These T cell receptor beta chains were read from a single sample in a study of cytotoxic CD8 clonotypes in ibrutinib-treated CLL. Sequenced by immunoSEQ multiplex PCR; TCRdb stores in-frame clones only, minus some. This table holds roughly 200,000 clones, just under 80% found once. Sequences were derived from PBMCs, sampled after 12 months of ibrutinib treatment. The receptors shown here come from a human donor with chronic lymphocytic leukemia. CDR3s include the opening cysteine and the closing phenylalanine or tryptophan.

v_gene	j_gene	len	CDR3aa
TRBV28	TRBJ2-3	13	CASKWTSTDTQYF
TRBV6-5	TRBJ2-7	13	CASGPRPNYEQYF
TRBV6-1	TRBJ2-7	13	CASTDGAPYEQYF
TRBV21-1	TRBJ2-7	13	CASSSVFRDNYSF
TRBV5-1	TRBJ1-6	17	CASSSPTGTDYNSPLHF
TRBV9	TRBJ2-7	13	CASHGTGVDEQYF
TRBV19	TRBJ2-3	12	CASTNNRYTQYF
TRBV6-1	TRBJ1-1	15	CASSERAGWYPEAFF
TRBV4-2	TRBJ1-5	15	CASSRDREGRQPQHF
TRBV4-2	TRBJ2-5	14	CASSQAGGQETQYF
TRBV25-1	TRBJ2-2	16	CASSGSPGRNTGELFF
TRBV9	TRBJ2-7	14	CASSVGGSSYEQYF
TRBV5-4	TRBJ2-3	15	CASSPQTGGTDTQYF
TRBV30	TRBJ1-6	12	CACRGESSPLHF
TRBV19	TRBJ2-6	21	CASSTYPQRAGVLSGANVLTF
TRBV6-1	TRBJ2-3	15	CATIRSSGGTDTQYF
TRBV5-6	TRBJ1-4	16	CASSREGVGTNEKLFF
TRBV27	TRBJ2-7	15	CASSPLATPSYEQYF
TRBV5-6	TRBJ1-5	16	CASSDTGAGNNQPQHF
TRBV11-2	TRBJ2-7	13	CASSLVAPGEQYF
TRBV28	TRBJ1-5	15	CASSPPDRSGEPQHF
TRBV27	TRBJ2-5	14	CASSLSLDQETQYF
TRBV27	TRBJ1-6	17	CASLPLWGFEEGSPLHF